This TCR beta chain was profiled in a study of cytotoxic CD8 clonotypes in ibrutinib-treated CLL. Genomic DNA in a quantity of about 2 micrograms was derived from cryopreserved PBMCs for TCR beta libraries. The germline CDR1 and CDR2 sequences are MNHNY and SVGAGI (reference sequence). The CDR3 is 13 amino acids. The V gene lost 7 bases and the J gene lost 0 bases, with 10 bases spanning the gap. Profiled with immunoSEQ multiplex PCR; TCRdb holds only in-frame clones, not every one. The table includes approximately 45,000 clones, under 80% detected once. This rearrangement joins TRBV6-6 to TRBJ2-7, with D perhaps matching TRBD2 (6 bases). Material: PBMCs, obtained after 24 months of ibrutinib treatment. The clonotype comes from a human donor with chronic lymphocytic leukemia. CDR3 sequence: CASKQRVSYEQYF. In DNA form, the CDR3 reads TGTGCCAGCAAACAGCGGGTCTCCTACGAGCAGTACTTC.